This TCR beta chain was found in a study of blood T cell repertoires in COVID-19. Overall study: Nucleic acid was either cDNA or gDNA, and it came from T cells, B-cell-depleted T cells, or PBMCs.

Original processing methods: Reference gene primer amplification gave estimated nucleated cell counts. Clones were sequenced by immunoSEQ multiplex PCR, and TCRdb holds only the in-frame ones, with some missing. That table gives V, J and clone size, and the DNA gave D and trimming. Among about 170,000 clones listed, around 91% were seen once. J lost 0 bases, V lost 7 bases, and 7 bases had no gene match. CDR1 LNHNV and CDR2 YYDKDF come from the germline V gene (reference sequence). This CDR3 contains 16 residues. This study enrolled people aged roughly 18 to 89 from about two dozen US geographic areas. Participant reports of clinical history set cohort assignment.

This chain links TRBV15 with TRBJ2-5; TRBD1 matches 11 bases. This clonotype was obtained from a woman between 18 and 29 years old who had recovered from COVID-19. Sequencing was performed on PBMCs or T cells enriched from blood (not recorded which). The CDR3 loop is CATKDRGRMNQETQYF. The CDR3 DNA reads as TGTGCCACCAAGGACAGGGGGCGAATGAACCAAGAGACCCAGTACTTC.